The 5 T cell receptor beta chains reported below all come from one sample, sequenced in a study of blood T cell repertoires in COVID-19. Clones were read by immunoSEQ multiplex PCR, and TCRdb kept only the in-frame ones, dropping some. This sample has roughly 220,000 clones, with 80% to 90% found just once. The sample comprised PBMCs or T cells enriched from blood (not recorded which). These receptor sequences come from a woman in her late teens or twenties in a cohort exposed to, infected with or recovered from COVID-19 (not recorded which).

The chain carries TRBV15 and TRBJ1-2; tentative D call: TRBD1 (5 bases). The CDR3 spans 12 residues. The germline V and J ends were trimmed by 0 bases and 7 bases, with 6 bases remaining between them. Germline CDR1 is LNHNV and CDR2 is YYDKDF (reference sequence). CDR3 sequence reads: CATSREGGGYTF. The CDR3 nucleotides read TGTGCCACCAGCAGAGAGGGGGGTGGCTACACCTTC.

The rearrangement joins TRBV6-5 to TRBJ1-5, with D possibly being TRBD1 (6 bases). Germline values: CDR1 MNHEY, CDR2 SVGAGI. The V gene lost 5 bases and the J gene lost 4 bases, with 12 bases spanning the gap. The CDR3 totals 14 residues. The CDR3 bases are TGTGCCAGCAGTCTGCCAGGGGAGAATCAGCCCCAGCATTTT. As protein: CASSLPGENQPQHF.

This clone has at least ten counts. This chain connects TRBV28 to TRBJ2-1; TRBD1 matches at 12 bases. Germline assignment: CDR1 MDHEN and CDR2 SYDVKM. With V trimmed by 5 bases and J by 8 bases, 10 bases remained unmatched. The CDR3 runs 16 residues. Here the CDR3 reads CASSPASGQGADEQFF. The CDR3 nucleotides read TGTGCCAGCAGTCCCGCATCGGGACAGGGGGCCGATGAGCAGTTCTTC.

The chain links TRBV24-1 to TRBJ2-3; 10 bases fit TRBD2. V lost 6 bases and J lost 5; bases outside the gene matches: 10. Germline V gene lookup returns CDR1 KGHDR and CDR2 SFDVKD. This CDR3 is built from 16 residues. The CDR3 region has the DNA TGTGCCACCAGTCGGACTAGCGGAGATCCAGGAGATACGCAGTATTTT. Residues: CATSRTSGDPGDTQYF.

This chain connects TRBV30 to TRBJ1-6, with D possibly TRBD1 on 6 matching bases. This CDR3 is 17 amino acids long. Trimming pared 5 bases from V and 9 bases from J, leaving 26 bases between. Germline CDR1 GTSNPN, CDR2 SVGIG (reference sequence). The CDR3 spells CAWGSPTDSFDGSPLHF. The CDR3 DNA follows: TGTGCCTGGGGGTCCCCCACGGACAGCTTCGATGGTTCACCCCTCCACTTT.